This entry lists 2 T cell receptor beta chains sequenced from one sample in a study of Graves' ophthalmopathy and Graves' hyperthyroidism. Amplified TCR beta CDR3 regions were obtained using RNA transcripts as template. HTBI-primed RT-PCR formed the first round, and a multiplex PCR formed the second. TCRdb ran MiXCR on the multiplex PCR reads and lists one entry per CDR3 protein. The profile shows a few hundred thousand distinct CDR3 sequences, approximately 18% of them singletons. Sequencing was done on a sample of peripheral blood. The receptors were gathered from an adult woman with stable Graves' hyperthyroidism.

In its sample, this clonotype was seen many times. The rearrangement uses TRBV6-4 and TRBJ2-2, with D perhaps matching TRBD2 (6 bases). The germline gives CDR1 MRHNA, CDR2 SNTAGT. The CDR3 sequence is 13 residues long. Trimming took off 2 bases at V and 6 bases at J, with 7 bases between the two ends. DNA for the CDR3: TGTGCCAGCAGTGACAGGGAGGCCGGGGAGCTGTTTTTT. It translates to CASSDREAGELFF.

In its sample, this clonotype was seen many times. An end of the junction does not agree with germline; a read error may underlie this. J is TRBJ2-7 and V is TRBV6-1; D gene ambiguous. This CDR3 is built from 14 residues. Per the germline V gene, CDR1 is MNHNS and CDR2 is SASEGT. The CDR3 region is CASREGLVSYEQYF. The CDR3 coding sequence is TGTGCCAGCAGGGAAGGGTTGGTATCCTACGAGCAGTACTTC.